Included here is one T cell receptor beta chain sequence, with context. The data derive from a study of blood T cell repertoires in COVID-19. Study summary: From the United States, Italy and Spain came samples of acute and convalescent COVID-19. PBMCs, B-cell-depleted T cells, or T cells provided the cDNA or gDNA that made up the material.

V was trimmed by 0 bases and J by 6 bases, leaving 10 bases between them. This CDR3 has 13 amino acids. The V gene's germline CDR1 is SGDLS and CDR2 YYNGEE. As originally analysed: Nucleated cell number was recorded as an estimate derived from reference gene primer amplification. Using immunoSEQ multiplex PCR, the repertoire was profiled, and TCRdb retains in-frame clones only, with some absent. From that table come the V and J calls and clone size; the DNA was used to work out D and trimming. The table has about 190,000 clones, 79% seen once; the top ten hold 15% to 20%. The gene calls are TRBV9 and TRBJ2-7; D is undetermined. The sequenced sample was peripheral blood. The TCR comes from a man aged 55 to 70 with active or convalescent COVID-19. CDR3 residues: CASSVAVLAEQYF. The CDR3 nucleotides read TGTGCCAGCAGCGTAGCTGTCCTGGCCGAGCAGTACTTC.